This T cell receptor beta chain was observed in a study of blood T cell repertoires in COVID-19. About the study: T cells, B-cell-depleted T cells, or PBMCs supplied cDNA or gDNA.

Per the authors' pipeline: Estimation of nucleated cell counts was performed using reference gene primer amplification. Assay: immunoSEQ multiplex PCR; the TCRdb copy retains only in-frame clones and omits some. V and J calls and clone size are copied from that table; D and trimming were computed from the DNA. The sample includes fewer than 250,000 clones, 86% of them seen just once. This TCR came from a woman between 55 and 75 years old who had recovered from COVID-19. Material: peripheral blood.

The CDR3 loop is CASSIITGGTQYF. The CDR3 DNA reads TGTGCCAGCAGCATCATCACGGGGGGAACGCAGTATTTT. The rearrangement uses TRBV9 and TRBJ2-3, with TRBD2 matching 7 bases. Germline CDR1 SGDLS, CDR2 YYNGEE. With V trimmed by 4 bases and J by 9 bases, 8 bases remained unmatched. CDR3 length: 13 amino acids.